The 11 T cell receptor beta chains listed next were all sequenced from one sample in a study of T cell repertoires in cytomegalovirus infection. These receptors' targets are unknown. TCRdb fed the reads into MiXCR, producing one record per CDR3 protein. Here the sample spans more than 250,000 distinct CDR3 sequences, around a quarter being singletons. The material sequenced was cultured PBMCs, taken from culture after CMV antigen stimulation. These TCRs come from a human donor in good health (CMV status not recorded). Some clones in this sample may be carry-over from other donors' samples.

The chain carries TRBV7-2 and TRBJ2-5; the D is unclear. The CDR3 sequence is 14 residues long. V dropped 5 bases and J dropped 5 bases, with 15 bases sitting between them. CDR1 SGHTA and CDR2 FQGNSA come from the germline V gene. CDR3 DNA: TGTGCCAGCAGCCCTACGGGCCTGCGGGAGACCCAGTACTTC. Its translation is CASSPTGLRETQYF.

The sample holds one count of this clonotype. V is TRBV6-5 and J is TRBJ1-2; D is perhaps TRBD1 (6 bases). V was trimmed by 6 bases and J by 8 bases, leaving 16 bases between them. The CDR3 runs to 13 residues. Germline assignment: CDR1 MNHEY and CDR2 SVGAGI. Written as DNA, the CDR3 is TGTGCCAGCAGCGGAACGGGGGCTTGGGGCTACACCTTC. Protein: CASSGTGAWGYTF.

The rearrangement joins TRBV6-6 to TRBJ1-5; D is unclear. The germline gives CDR1 MNHNY, CDR2 SVGAGI (reference sequence). V was clipped by 7 bases and J by 0 bases, with 10 bases between them. The CDR3 consists of 14 residues. As DNA, the CDR3 is TGTGCCAGCACGGAGGCTTATAGCAATCAGCCCCAGCATTTT. This sequence encodes CASTEAYSNQPQHF.

The rearrangement links TRBV25-1 to TRBJ2-7; 10 bases agree with TRBD1. V was pared by 4 bases and J by 4 bases, with 4 bases of the junction left unmatched. Germline V CDR1 and CDR2: MGHDK, SYGVNS. This CDR3 region has 14 residues. The CDR3: CASSGWGQGYEQYV. The CDR3 DNA reads TGTGCCAGCAGTGGTTGGGGACAGGGGTACGAGCAGTACGTC.

This clonotype was recorded many times. CDR3 DNA: TGTGCCAGCAGCCCCAGGGAAGGGGGTGAGCAGTTCTTC. Protein sequence: CASSPREGGEQFF. This chain links TRBV12-3 or TRBV12-4 with TRBJ2-1; TRBD1 is a possible D gene (6 bases). This CDR3 is 13 amino acids long. V lost 6 bases and J 9 bases, leaving 15 bases between the germline ends.

Many counts were recorded for this clonotype. This chain links TRBV7-2 with TRBJ2-7; weak D call: TRBD2 (6 bases). In germline, CDR1 is SGHTA, CDR2 FQGNSA. The CDR3 runs 15 residues. The germline V and J ends were trimmed by 1 base and 2 bases, with 12 bases remaining between them. CDR3 amino acids: CASSLVGSGPYEQYV. CDR3 sequence (DNA): TGTGCCAGCAGCTTAGTTGGTAGCGGTCCCTACGAGCAGTACGTC.

In this sample, this clonotype turned up many times. The J gene is TRBJ2-3, the V gene TRBV7-2; 9 bases match TRBD2. The CDR3 length is 15 residues. Germline loops: CDR1 SGHTA, CDR2 FQGNSA. With 6 bases clipped from V and 0 bases from J, the junction kept 4 bases outside the gene matches. CDR3 in amino acids: CASSTGTSSTDTQYF. Here the CDR3 DNA reads TGTGCCAGCAGTACCGGGACTAGCAGCACAGATACGCAGTATTTT.

The chain joins TRBV12-3 or TRBV12-4 to TRBJ1-5, with D tentatively TRBD1 (5 bases). This CDR3 comprises 15 residues. Deletions cut 4 bases from V and 2 bases from J, with 12 bases between. DNA for the CDR3: TGTGCCAGCAGTTCCCCCGGGGGAGGCAATCAGCCCCAGCATTTT. It codes for CASSSPGGGNQPQHF.

This rearrangement joins TRBV20-1 to TRBJ2-3; D is possibly TRBD1 or TRBD2 (5 bases each). Trimming removed 4 bases at V and 2 bases at J, with 16 bases between. Germline loops: CDR1 DFQATT, CDR2 SNEGSKA (reference sequence). This CDR3 is 15 amino acids long. The CDR3 DNA sequence: TGCAGTGCTACCCACACCCAGGGAGTCACAGATACGCAGTATTTT. This gives the protein CSATHTQGVTDTQYF.

Ten or more counts support this clonotype. The chain combines TRBV7-9 with TRBJ1-2; D remains unclear. Trimming removed 4 bases at V and 4 bases at J, with 7 bases between. The V gene's germline CDR1 is SEHNR and CDR2 FQNEAQ (reference sequence). The CDR3 is 12 amino acids. As DNA, the CDR3 is TGTGCCAGCAGCTCCTACATCTATGGCTACACCTTC. It translates to CASSSYIYGYTF.

This chain joins TRBV20-1 and TRBJ2-5; 12 bases are shared with TRBD2. Per the germline V gene, CDR1 is DFQATT and CDR2 is SNEGSKA (reference sequence). V was pared by 6 bases and J by 0 bases, with 11 bases of the junction left unmatched. The CDR3 covers 17 residues. CDR3: CSAYSPGLAGHQETQYF. DNA of the CDR3: TGCAGTGCCTATAGCCCAGGACTAGCGGGACACCAAGAGACCCAGTACTTC.